These T cell receptor beta chains were read from a single sample in a study of beta chain features in type 1 diabetes. Only in-frame clones appear in the TCRdb table, and some are missing; sequencing was by immunoSEQ multiplex PCR. The data show around 500,000 clones, 10% to 12% seen once. The sequencing sample was made of naive CD4+ T cells from blood. These receptors originate from a woman aged 18-35 years in good health. Each CDR3 is given with its conserved first and last residue. D genes are given only for firm matches. Clone size appears in some rows only: once, few, many, or a class for an expanded clone.

D,V,J,size,CDR3,DNA
TRBD2,TRBV10-3,TRBJ2-5,few,CAISELGRSGRVQETQYF,TGTGCCATCAGTGAGTTGGGGCGAAGCGGGAGGGTCCAAGAGACCCAGTACTTC
TRBD1,TRBV28,TRBJ1-2,few,CASTKTGNGYTF,TGTGCCAGCACCAAGACAGGGAATGGCTACACCTTC
.,TRBV5-1,TRBJ2-3,.,CASSPFDPSTDTQYF,TGCGCCAGCAGCCCCTTCGACCCTAGCACAGATACGCAGTATTTT
.,TRBV4-3,TRBJ2-3,few,CASSLRGGFTDTQYF,TGCGCCAGCAGCCTTCGCGGCGGCTTCACAGATACGCAGTATTTT
.,TRBV21-1,TRBJ2-3,.,CASSNRGVSLNTQYF,TGTGCCAGCAGCAACCGGGGGGTGAGTCTAAATACGCAGTATTTT
.,TRBV7-9,TRBJ2-1,few,CASILERLSLDNEQFF,TGTGCCAGCATCCTGGAAAGACTGAGCCTAGACAATGAGCAGTTCTTC
TRBD1,TRBV7-9,TRBJ2-1,.,CASSWWDRGDNEQFF,TGTGCCAGCAGCTGGTGGGACAGGGGAGACAATGAGCAGTTCTTC
TRBD1,TRBV4-3,TRBJ2-7,.,CKRTGPLLSTYEQYF,TGCAAAAGGACAGGTCCTCTCCTTAGTACCTACGAGCAGTACTTC
.,TRBV12-5,TRBJ1-1,few,CASGLEQGLGTEAFF,TGTGCTAGTGGTTTAGAACAGGGATTGGGCACTGAAGCTTTCTTT
TRBD1,TRBV18,TRBJ2-7,few,CASSPGTGDYEQYF,TGTGCCAGCTCACCAGGGACAGGGGACTACGAGCAGTACTTC
.,TRBV25-1,TRBJ1-2,.,CASSELGSNYGYTF,TGTGCCAGCAGTGAATTAGGATCGAACTATGGCTACACCTTC
TRBD1,TRBV7-2,TRBJ2-3,.,CASNRGHRDTQYF,TGTGCCAGCAACAGGGGGCACAGAGATACGCAGTATTTT
.,TRBV9,TRBJ2-5,.,CASSVRGWLMETQYF,TGTGCCAGCAGCGTCCGGGGATGGTTGATGGAGACCCAGTACTTC
.,TRBV30,TRBJ1-2,.,CAWSLGGWYTF,TGTGCCTGGAGTTTGGGGGGCTGGTACACCTTC
TRBD1,TRBV19,TRBJ2-1,few,CASSIEHRGLRNEQFF,TGTGCCAGTAGTATAGAGCACAGGGGGCTGCGGAATGAGCAGTTCTTC
TRBD2,TRBV9,TRBJ2-7,few,CASSVAPGLAGFYEQYF,TGTGCCAGCAGCGTAGCCCCGGGACTAGCGGGATTCTACGAGCAGTACTTC
TRBD2,TRBV28,TRBJ2-3,.,CASSERSGGGTDTQYF,TGTGCCAGCAGCGAACGCTCTGGGGGGGGCACAGATACGCAGTATTTT
.,TRBV4-2,TRBJ1-5,few,CASSQDADPRREQPQHF,TGTGCCAGCAGCCAAGATGCAGACCCGAGGAGGGAGCAGCCCCAGCATTTT
.,TRBV5-6,TRBJ2-4,few,CASSSRTDNIQYF,TGTGCCAGCAGCTCGCGGACTGATAACATTCAGTACTTC
.,TRBV4-3,TRBJ1-2,few,CASSQTGYDYGYTF,TGCGCCAGCAGCCAAACAGGGTACGACTATGGCTACACCTTC
.,TRBV9,TRBJ2-2,.,CASSVVSGPNTGELFF,TGTGCCAGCAGCGTAGTTTCAGGGCCGAACACCGGGGAGCTGTTTTTT
TRBD1,TRBV2,TRBJ1-5,few,CASSDRTGSNQPQHF,TGTGCCAGCAGTGATAGGACAGGGAGCAATCAGCCCCAGCATTTT
.,TRBV7-9,TRBJ2-2,few,CASSLSTDGELFF,TGTGCCAGCAGCTTATCGACCGACGGGGAGCTGTTTTTT
TRBD1,TRBV7-9,TRBJ2-3,few,CASSLVSRGDTQYF,TGTGCCAGCAGCTTAGTCTCCAGGGGGGATACGCAGTATTTT
.,TRBV5-1,TRBJ2-5,few,CASSLNTWREETQYF,TGCGCCAGCAGCCTTAATACATGGAGAGAAGAGACCCAGTACTTC
.,TRBV15,TRBJ2-2,.,CATSSMADTGELFF,TGTGCCACCAGCAGTATGGCAGACACCGGGGAGCTGTTTTTT
.,TRBV7-3,TRBJ2-5,.,CASSLKGTQAAETQYF,TGTGCCAGCAGCTTGAAAGGGACTCAGGCTGCAGAGACCCAGTACTTC
TRBD2,TRBV15,TRBJ2-5,few,CATSRDRSGKETQYF,TGTGCCACCAGCAGAGATAGGAGCGGGAAGGAGACCCAGTACTTC
.,TRBV27,TRBJ2-5,.,CASSQLGNGETQYF,TGTGCCAGCAGCCAGTTGGGGAACGGGGAGACCCAGTACTTC
TRBD2,TRBV7-3,TRBJ2-5,.,CASSLSSGQETQYF,TGTGCCAGCAGCTTATCTAGCGGGCAAGAGACCCAGTACTTC
.,TRBV29-1,TRBJ2-6,many,CSVVSGANVLTF,TGCAGCGTTGTCTCTGGGGCCAACGTCCTGACTTTC
.,TRBV25-1,TRBJ1-4,few,CASSGQPPNRGRELFF,TGTGCCAGCAGTGGACAGCCACCCAATCGCGGGAGGGAACTGTTTTTT
TRBD1,TRBV29-1,TRBJ2-2,few,CSVGDDRDAGELFF,TGCAGCGTTGGGGATGACAGGGACGCCGGGGAGCTGTTTTTT
TRBD2,TRBV7-3,TRBJ2-3,few,CASSQKLAGGTDTQYF,TGTGCCAGCAGCCAAAAACTAGCGGGAGGGACAGATACGCAGTATTTT
.,TRBV7-7,TRBJ2-3,few,CASSKTGAHGDTQYF,TGTGCTAGCAGCAAAACGGGAGCCCATGGAGATACGCAGTATTTT
.,TRBV4-2,TRBJ2-4,few,CASSQADQGGVGKNIQYF,TGTGCCAGCAGCCAAGCCGACCAGGGGGGGGTAGGCAAAAACATTCAGTACTTC
TRBD2,TRBV5-1,TRBJ2-2,few,CASSLGLAATGELFF,TGCGCCAGCAGCCTGGGACTAGCAGCCACCGGGGAGCTGTTTTTT
.,TRBV7-8,TRBJ2-7,.,CASSLFGSGWGYEQYF,TGTGCCAGCAGCTTATTTGGGAGCGGCTGGGGCTACGAGCAGTACTTC
.,TRBV11-2,TRBJ2-1,few,CASSFQGRSYNEQFF,TGTGCCAGCAGCTTTCAGGGGCGATCCTACAATGAGCAGTTCTTC
.,TRBV11-3,TRBJ2-5,.,CASSLRVQETQYF,TGTGCCAGCAGCTTGCGGGTCCAAGAGACCCAGTACTTC